These T cell receptor beta chains were read from a single sample in a study of blood T cell repertoires in COVID-19. Measured with immunoSEQ multiplex PCR; TCRdb has only the in-frame clones, and not every one. The sample includes around 100,000 clones, 80% to 90% of them seen just once. The sequenced material came from peripheral blood. These TCRs come from a woman older than 75 with acute or convalescent COVID-19. CDR3s include the opening cysteine and the closing phenylalanine or tryptophan. The order of the fields is V gene, J gene, D gene, clone size, CDR3 protein, CDR3 DNA. D genes are given only for firm matches. Not every row has a clone size; where given, it reads once, few, many or a size class.

v_call: TRBV27
j_call: TRBJ2-5
d_call: TRBD1
clone_size: .
cdr3_aa: CASSSGTGGRETQYF
cdr3_nt: TGTGCCAGCAGTTCCGGGACAGGGGGCAGAGAGACCCAGTACTTC

v_call: TRBV7-2
j_call: TRBJ2-7
d_call: .
clone_size: .
cdr3_aa: CASSLFPGQSYEQYF
cdr3_nt: TGTGCCAGCAGCTTATTCCCCGGACAGAGCTACGAGCAGTACTTC

v_call: TRBV28
j_call: TRBJ1-3
d_call: .
clone_size: .
cdr3_aa: CASTETSGNTIYF
cdr3_nt: TGTGCCAGCACGGAGACCTCTGGAAACACCATATATTTT

v_call: TRBV9
j_call: TRBJ2-7
d_call: .
clone_size: .
cdr3_aa: CASSLNLVHLYTVQYF
cdr3_nt: TGTGCCAGCAGCCTTAACCTGGTCCACCTTTATACTGTGCAGTACTTC

v_call: TRBV4-1
j_call: TRBJ2-3
d_call: TRBD1
clone_size: .
cdr3_aa: CASSQTDTGDTDTQYF
cdr3_nt: TGCGCCAGCAGCCAGACTGATACAGGGGACACAGATACGCAGTATTTT

v_call: TRBV20-1
j_call: TRBJ1-6
d_call: .
clone_size: .
cdr3_aa: CSASAVPADHNSPLHF
cdr3_nt: TGCAGTGCTAGTGCAGTGCCCGCAGATCATAATTCACCCCTCCACTTT

v_call: TRBV7-9
j_call: TRBJ1-2
d_call: TRBD1
clone_size: .
cdr3_aa: CASSLGTGGGYGYTF
cdr3_nt: TGTGCCAGCAGCTTAGGGACAGGGGGCGGGTATGGCTACACCTTC

v_call: TRBV28
j_call: TRBJ2-4
d_call: .
clone_size: once
cdr3_aa: CATQQGSKNIQYF
cdr3_nt: TGTGCCACCCAGCAGGGGTCCAAAAACATTCAGTACTTC

v_call: TRBV19
j_call: TRBJ2-3
d_call: TRBD2
clone_size: once
cdr3_aa: CASEQERGATDTQYF
cdr3_nt: TGTGCCAGTGAACAGGAGCGGGGGGCCACAGATACGCAGTATTTT

v_call: TRBV10-3
j_call: TRBJ2-5
d_call: .
clone_size: .
cdr3_aa: CAIRDRGETQYF
cdr3_nt: TGTGCCATCAGGGACCGGGGAGAGACCCAGTACTTC

v_call: TRBV30
j_call: TRBJ2-2
d_call: TRBD1
clone_size: .
cdr3_aa: CAWRTGGFGELFF
cdr3_nt: TGTGCCTGGAGAACAGGGGGCTTCGGGGAGCTGTTTTTT

v_call: TRBV5-1
j_call: TRBJ2-3
d_call: TRBD2
clone_size: .
cdr3_aa: CASSLRGSGGSTDTQYF
cdr3_nt: TGCGCCAGCAGCTTGAGAGGGAGCGGGGGCAGCACAGATACGCAGTATTTT

v_call: TRBV24-1
j_call: TRBJ2-3
d_call: .
clone_size: .
cdr3_aa: CATRGTVGSDTQYF
cdr3_nt: TGTGCCACCCGGGGGACAGTCGGCTCAGATACGCAGTATTTT

v_call: TRBV18
j_call: TRBJ1-1
d_call: .
clone_size: .
cdr3_aa: CASSPFLSTEAFF
cdr3_nt: TGTGCCAGCTCACCGTTTCTCAGTACTGAAGCTTTCTTT

v_call: TRBV28
j_call: TRBJ1-5
d_call: .
clone_size: .
cdr3_aa: CASSLRGRAPQPQHF
cdr3_nt: TGTGCCAGCAGTTTACGCGGGAGGGCCCCCCAGCCCCAGCATTTT

v_call: TRBV20-1
j_call: TRBJ1-5
d_call: .
clone_size: .
cdr3_aa: CSASNTGSQPQHF
cdr3_nt: TGCAGTGCTAGTAACACAGGGAGTCAGCCCCAGCATTTT

v_call: TRBV10-3
j_call: TRBJ1-5
d_call: .
clone_size: .
cdr3_aa: CAISESMRDQPQHF
cdr3_nt: TGTGCCATCAGTGAGTCGATGCGAGATCAGCCCCAGCATTTT

v_call: TRBV19
j_call: TRBJ1-1
d_call: TRBD1
clone_size: .
cdr3_aa: CASSWGQGNTEAFF
cdr3_nt: TGTGCCAGTTCCTGGGGACAGGGGAACACTGAAGCTTTCTTT

v_call: TRBV24-1
j_call: TRBJ2-3
d_call: .
clone_size: .
cdr3_aa: CATSDPEGGSTDTQYF
cdr3_nt: TGTGCCACCAGTGACCCGGAGGGTGGGAGCACAGATACGCAGTATTTT

v_call: TRBV19
j_call: TRBJ1-6
d_call: TRBD1
clone_size: .
cdr3_aa: CASSLGQGATNSPLHF
cdr3_nt: TGTGCCAGTAGTCTCGGACAGGGGGCCACTAATTCACCCCTCCACTTT

v_call: TRBV18
j_call: TRBJ2-7
d_call: .
clone_size: once
cdr3_aa: CASSLRQDSYEQYF
cdr3_nt: TGTGCCAGCTCACTCAGACAGGACTCCTACGAGCAGTACTTC

v_call: TRBV7-8
j_call: TRBJ2-2
d_call: .
clone_size: .
cdr3_aa: CASSLRGGQSGELFF
cdr3_nt: TGTGCCAGCAGCCTACGCGGGGGCCAGTCCGGGGAGCTGTTTTTT

v_call: TRBV18
j_call: TRBJ2-1
d_call: TRBD1
clone_size: .
cdr3_aa: CASSPPFGTGMNEQFF
cdr3_nt: TGTGCCAGCTCACCACCGTTCGGGACAGGGATGAATGAGCAGTTCTTC

v_call: TRBV4-1
j_call: TRBJ2-5
d_call: .
clone_size: .
cdr3_aa: CASSPAGVGETQYF
cdr3_nt: TGCGCCAGCAGCCCAGCAGGGGTTGGGGAGACCCAGTACTTC

v_call: TRBV27
j_call: TRBJ2-7
d_call: .
clone_size: .
cdr3_aa: CASSSTGLHEQYF
cdr3_nt: TGTGCCAGCAGTTCAACAGGTCTCCACGAGCAGTACTTC

v_call: TRBV7-9
j_call: TRBJ2-7
d_call: TRBD1
clone_size: .
cdr3_aa: CASSSTGGYEQYF
cdr3_nt: TGTGCCAGCAGCTCGACAGGGGGCTACGAGCAGTACTTC

v_call: TRBV15
j_call: TRBJ1-2
d_call: TRBD1
clone_size: .
cdr3_aa: CATSTDWTGSNYGYTF
cdr3_nt: TGTGCCACCAGCACCGATTGGACAGGGAGCAACTATGGCTACACCTTC

v_call: TRBV3-1/TRBV3-2
j_call: TRBJ1-4
d_call: TRBD1
clone_size: .
cdr3_aa: CASSQPGTGPIF
cdr3_nt: TGTGCCAGCAGCCAACCCGGGACAGGCCCTATTTTT

v_call: TRBV19
j_call: TRBJ2-3
d_call: TRBD2
clone_size: few
cdr3_aa: CASSIGTSGGGRHGTDTQYF
cdr3_nt: TGTGCCAGTAGTATAGGGACTAGCGGGGGAGGTAGGCACGGCACAGATACGCAGTATTTT